The source of this TCR beta chain is a study of graft-versus-host responses after intestinal transplantation. Study-wide context: Among the recipients, all got anti-thymocyte globulin induction and then tacrolimus and steroids for roughly three years.

Germline V gene lookup returns CDR1 MNHEY and CDR2 SMNVEV (reference sequence). The CDR3 runs 14 residues. Deletions cut 4 bases from V and 4 bases from J, with 14 bases between. Intraepithelial and lamina propria lymphocytes were isolated from graft specimens. Repertoires were generated with immunoSEQ multiplex PCR, while TCRdb's copy carries only in-frame clones and drops some. The repertoire holds about 19,000 clones, with around 76% as singletons. The chain has TRBV27 and TRBJ2-7; D might be TRBD2 (6 bases). Material: ileum tissue, obtained around 20 days after intestinal transplant. The receptor was isolated from a human patient who received an intestinal transplant, so some T cells may come from the graft donor. CDR3 amino acids: CASSYGDSSYEQYF. As DNA, the CDR3 is TGTGCCAGCAGTTATGGGGACTCCTCGTACGAGCAGTACTTC.